Below are 4 T cell receptor beta chains sequenced from a single sample in a study of blood T cell repertoires in COVID-19. Using immunoSEQ multiplex PCR, the repertoire was profiled, and TCRdb retains in-frame clones only, with some absent. This table holds about 63,000 clones, roughly 85% found once. The sequenced sample was peripheral blood. Source of these receptors: a human donor in a cohort sampled during active COVID-19.

The V and J genes are TRBV2 and TRBJ2-5, with a possible D match to TRBD2 (5 bases). This CDR3 comprises 12 residues. The V end was cut by 7 bases, the J end by 3 bases, with 9 bases between. CDR1 is SNHLY, CDR2 FYNNEI, per germline. This CDR3 is CASNDGEETQYF. CDR3 bases: TGTGCCAGCAACGACGGGGAAGAGACCCAGTACTTC.

The CDR3 sequence is CASRRDTNYGYTF. The CDR3 bases are TGTGCCAGCAGACGGGACACGAACTATGGCTACACCTTC. V is TRBV6-6 and J is TRBJ1-2, with D possibly TRBD1 on 6 matching bases. There are 13 residues in the CDR3. V lost 6 bases, J lost 2 bases, and 10 bases lay in between. Germline V gives CDR1 MNHNY, CDR2 SVGAGI (reference sequence).

This clone came up once. The rearrangement joins TRBV29-1 to TRBJ1-3; 8 nucleotides line up with TRBD1. The CDR3 contains 16 residues. The germline CDR1 and CDR2 sequences are SQVTM and ANQGSEA. V shed 5 bases and J 0 bases; nucleotides not matched to a gene: 9. The CDR3, as DNA: TGCAGCGTTCAGGGGGCCTACGGTTCCTCTGGAAACACCATATATTTT. This encodes CSVQGAYGSSGNTIYF.

This clone has just a few counts. The V gene is TRBV7-2, the J gene TRBJ2-5; TRBD2 matches at 12 bases. J gave up 0 bases and V 4 bases, and 3 bases lay outside the gene matches. Germline V gene lookup returns CDR1 SGHTA and CDR2 FQGNSA. The CDR3 is 16 residues long. The DNA of the CDR3 is TGTGCCAGCAGCTCCGGGACTAGCGGGTACCAAGAGACCCAGTACTTC. This sequence encodes CASSSGTSGYQETQYF.